The next 29 T cell receptor beta chains were all read from a single sample in a study of T cells after yellow fever vaccination. TCRdb re-called the 5' RACE reads with MiXCR, one entry per CDR3 protein. The sample consists of about 160,000 distinct CDR3 sequences, almost 7% of them appearing once. Sequencing used CD4+ T cells sorted from PBMCs, obtained around 5 days after the first yellow fever vaccination. The receptors derive from a man younger than 35 who received the YFV17D yellow fever vaccine.

The chain employs TRBV10-3 and TRBJ1-2; D gene unclear. The CDR3 contains 14 residues. Germline V gene sequence: CDR1 ENHRY, CDR2 SYGVKD. The V end was cut by 4 bases, the J end by 8 bases, with 17 bases between. The CDR3 DNA follows: TGTGCCATCAGTGCCCCAAGTTTGCGAGTGGGCTACACCTTC. This encodes CAISAPSLRVGYTF.

J is TRBJ2-7 and V is TRBV4-3; D might be TRBD2 (5 bases). Trimming pared 3 bases from V and 0 bases from J, leaving 21 bases between. The CDR3 has 18 amino acids. Per the germline V gene, CDR1 is LGHNA and CDR2 is YSLEER. The CDR3 is CASSHLSPGKGRSYEQYF. The CDR3 region has the DNA TGCGCCAGCAGCCACCTATCCCCGGGGAAAGGGCGCTCCTACGAGCAGTACTTC.

The genes are TRBV29-1 and TRBJ2-5, with 9 bases matching TRBD2. There are 12 residues in the CDR3. J was trimmed by 8 bases and V by 1 base; bases with no gene match: 2. Germline-derived CDR1 and CDR2 are SQVTM and ANQGSEA. For the CDR3, the DNA is TGCAGCGTTGAAGCCGGGACTAGCACCCAGTACTTC. It is translated as CSVEAGTSTQYF.

This clonotype was recorded many times. V is TRBV7-8 and J is TRBJ2-3; 8 bases align to TRBD2. The CDR3 loop spans 14 amino acids. Germline lookup yields CDR1 SGHVS and CDR2 FQNEAQ. After removal of 9 bases from V and 4 bases from J, the junction contained 9 bases not matched to a gene. This CDR3 reads CASRSGLASDTQYF. CDR3 nucleotide sequence: TGTGCCAGTAGAAGTGGACTAGCATCAGATACGCAGTATTTT.

On this clonotype itself: A read error may account for a junction end that differs from germline. This chain links TRBV4-2 with TRBJ2-6, with D unclear. The CDR3 is made up of 19 amino acids. Germline V gives CDR1 LGHNA, CDR2 YNFKEQ. The CDR3 region has the DNA TGTGACAGCAGCCGTGCCCAGGCACAGACCTCCTCTGGGGCCAACGTCCTGACTTTC. It specifies CDSSRAQAQTSSGANVLTF.

The J gene is TRBJ1-1, the V gene TRBV20-1, with D possibly TRBD1 on 5 matching bases. The CDR3 is 13 amino acids. Germline CDR1 and CDR2: DFQATT and SNEGSKA (reference sequence). Deletions cut 0 bases from V and 9 bases from J, with 14 bases between. The CDR3 loop reads CSAREGPKSQAFF. CDR3 DNA: TGCAGTGCTAGAGAGGGACCCAAGTCCCAAGCTTTCTTT.

The chain links TRBV9 to TRBJ2-7; D is undetermined. The ends were cut back, 1 base at V and 4 bases at J, with 18 bases in the middle. CDR1 and CDR2 from the germline V gene are SGDLS and YYNGEE. The CDR3 sequence is 16 residues long. CDR3 protein: CASSVITETRSYEQYF. CDR3 in DNA: TGTGCCAGCAGCGTAATCACGGAGACTCGATCGTACGAGCAGTACTTC.

This clonotype was seen a few times. The chain employs TRBV6-5 and TRBJ2-1, with D possibly TRBD2 on 6 matching bases. From germline, CDR1 is MNHEY and CDR2 SVGAGI. The CDR3 sequence is 14 residues long. The V gene lost 6 bases and the J gene lost 10 bases, with 19 bases spanning the gap. Written as DNA, the CDR3 is TGTGCCAGCAGCCCTGGGACTTCCGTAGGAGAGCAGTTCTTC. It specifies CASSPGTSVGEQFF.

The table lists this clonotype with many counts. The V call is TRBV18, the J call TRBJ2-5, with D possibly TRBD2 on 5 matching bases. The length of the CDR3 is 13 residues. Germline V CDR1 and CDR2: KGHSH, LQKENI. Deletions cut 4 bases from V and 3 bases from J, with 9 bases between. CDR3 in DNA: TGTGCCAGCTCACGCCCCGGGGAAGAGACCCAGTACTTC. Residues: CASSRPGEETQYF.

At least ten counts were recorded for this clonotype. The rearrangement joins TRBV29-1 to TRBJ2-7; 7 bases map to TRBD1. CDR3 length: 15 amino acids. Germline CDR1 is SQVTM and CDR2 is ANQGSEA. The J segment lost 3 bases and the V segment lost 4 bases, leaving 12 bases of the junction unmatched. The CDR3 spells CSVADRQGTLYEQYF. In nucleotides, the CDR3 is TGCAGCGTTGCCGACCGACAGGGAACCCTCTACGAGCAGTACTTC.

The table lists this clonotype with many counts. The V call is TRBV4-3, the J call TRBJ2-3; 7 bases map to TRBD2. The junction had 8 bases not matched to a gene; V was cut back by 0 bases and J by 2 bases. The CDR3 loop spans 17 amino acids. Germline V gene lookup returns CDR1 LGHNA and CDR2 YSLEER. For the CDR3, the DNA is TGCGCCAGCAGCCAAGAGGGAGCGGGATCGTACACAGATACGCAGTATTTT. Protein: CASSQEGAGSYTDTQYF.

This chain uses TRBV28 with TRBJ2-2, with D possibly being TRBD1 (5 bases). The germline V gene encodes CDR1 MDHEN and CDR2 SYDVKM. The CDR3 sequence is 13 residues long. V lost 2 bases and J lost 8, with 9 bases in between. CDR3 region: CASSLVGEGELFF. CDR3 coding DNA: TGTGCCAGCAGTTTAGTAGGGGAAGGGGAGCTGTTTTTT.

This clonotype occurred many times. The V gene is TRBV20-1, the J gene TRBJ2-3; 9 nucleotides line up with TRBD2. Germline V CDR1 and CDR2: DFQATT, SNEGSKA (reference sequence). Losses at the gene ends were 3 bases for V and 6 bases for J; bases not matched to a gene: 10. The CDR3 loop spans 15 amino acids. The CDR3 DNA follows: TGCAGTGCTAGTGATGCGGGGGGGCCTTCTGATACGCAGTATTTT. Translating it yields CSASDAGGPSDTQYF.

The CDR3 spells CASSVDESNYGYTF. In DNA, the CDR3 is TGTGCCAGCAGCGTAGATGAGAGTAACTATGGCTACACCTTC. This chain uses TRBV9 with TRBJ1-2; D call uncertain. The CDR3 has 14 residues. The germline V gene has CDR1 SGDLS and CDR2 YYNGEE. V lost 0 bases and J 1 base, leaving 7 bases between the germline ends.

The V call is TRBV7-2, the J call TRBJ1-5, with D maybe TRBD1 (5 bases). The CDR3 consists of 15 residues. Germline values: CDR1 SGHTA, CDR2 FQGNSA. The ends were cut back, 2 bases at V and 5 bases at J, with 13 bases in the middle. CDR3 nucleotides: TGTGCCAGCAGCTTATCTGGGCAGGGACATCAGCCCCAGCATTTT. Its protein product is CASSLSGQGHQPQHF.

The V call is TRBV19, the J call TRBJ1-6; 8 nucleotides line up with TRBD1. CDR1 is LNHDA and CDR2 is SQIVND in the germline V gene (reference sequence). The V gene end was trimmed by 3 bases and the J gene end by 6 bases; junction bases not matched to a gene: 4. The CDR3 has 15 amino acids. CDR3: CASSIEQGVNSPLHF. The CDR3 DNA follows: TGTGCCAGTAGTATTGAACAGGGGGTTAATTCACCCCTCCACTTT.

This clonotype has ten or more counts. The V call is TRBV12-3 or TRBV12-4, the J call TRBJ2-4; no clear D gene. Trimming removed 6 bases at V and 4 bases at J, with 10 bases between. The CDR3 is 13 residues long. The CDR3 is CASSLTTKNIQYF. The CDR3 region has the DNA TGTGCCAGCAGCTTAACGACTAAAAACATTCAGTACTTC.

In its sample, this clonotype was seen many times. The chain couples TRBV12-5 to TRBJ2-7; perhaps TRBD2 as D (6 bases). The germline CDR1 and CDR2 sequences are LGHNT and FRNRAP. V was trimmed by 6 bases and J by 6 bases, leaving 12 bases between them. CDR3 length: 12 amino acids. This chain's CDR3 is CASGGGGSEQYF. The CDR3 DNA reads as TGTGCTAGTGGGGGTGGGGGGTCCGAGCAGTACTTC.

The chain carries TRBV6-1 and TRBJ1-4; D is undetermined. V was clipped by 5 bases and J by 4 bases, with 8 bases between them. Germline lookup yields CDR1 MNHNS and CDR2 SASEGT. CDR3 length: 13 residues. The CDR3 protein is CASSRTLNEKLFF. The CDR3 nucleotides read TGTGCCAGCAGTAGGACCCTTAATGAAAAACTGTTTTTT.

The chain uses TRBV3-1 and TRBJ2-5, with D perhaps matching TRBD1 (6 bases). The V end lost 0 bases, the J end lost 8 bases, and 13 bases lay between the germline ends. CDR1 and CDR2 from the germline V gene are LGHDT and YNNKEL (reference sequence). The CDR3 is made up of 14 amino acids. The CDR3, as DNA: TGTGCCAGCAGCCAAGATGCACAGGGTCTTACCCAGTACTTC. The encoded protein is CASSQDAQGLTQYF.

The chain is built from TRBV20-1 and TRBJ1-4, with 12 bases matching TRBD1. The CDR3 is 13 amino acids. J lost 11 bases, V lost 5 bases, and 6 bases had no gene match. The germline gives CDR1 DFQATT, CDR2 SNEGSKA (reference sequence). Here the CDR3 reads CSAQGQGARKLFF. The DNA of the CDR3 is TGCAGTGCTCAGGGACAGGGGGCGAGGAAACTGTTTTTT.

This clonotype was detected ten times or more. The chain is built from TRBV7-2 and TRBJ1-1; D may be TRBD1 (5 bases). This CDR3 comprises 14 residues. The V gene's germline CDR1 is SGHTA and CDR2 FQGNSA. The ends were cut back, 5 bases at V and 4 bases at J, with 14 bases in the middle. CDR3 sequence reads: CASSPLTAVTEAFF. The DNA for the CDR3 is TGTGCCAGCAGCCCACTGACAGCGGTCACTGAAGCTTTCTTT. Full variable domain (outside the CDR3, taken from reference TRBV7-2 and TRBJ1-1): GAGVSQSPSNKVTEKGKDVELRCDPISGHTALYWYRQSLGQGLEFLIYFQGNSAPDKSGLPSDRFSAERTGGSVSTLTIQRTQQEDSAVYLCASSPLTAVTEAFFGQGTRLTVV.

This clonotype was seen only a few times. The CDR3 DNA reads as TGTGCCAGCAGCTTAGCCACAGGGGTTCCTGAAGCTTTCTTT. It translates to CASSLATGVPEAFF. The chain is built from TRBV7-2 and TRBJ1-1; TRBD1 matches at 7 bases. The CDR3 runs to 14 residues. J was trimmed by 6 bases and V by 0 bases; bases with no gene match: 4. Germline V gene sequence: CDR1 SGHTA, CDR2 FQGNSA.

Details on this clonotype: Possible read error: a much larger clone is one base away. The rearrangement joins TRBV20-1 to TRBJ2-7; 10 nucleotides match TRBD2. Germline V lookup: CDR1 DFQATT, CDR2 SNEGSKA (reference sequence). The J segment lost 4 bases and the V segment lost 3 bases, leaving 6 bases of the junction unmatched. The CDR3 is made up of 14 amino acids. CDR3 in DNA: TGCAGTGCTAGGCCTAGCGGGGGAGATTACGAGCAGTACTTC. Protein product: CSARPSGGDYEQYF.

This clonotype was counted a few times. The rearrangement joins TRBV5-4 to TRBJ2-6; 7 nucleotides match TRBD1. Per germline, CDR1 SGHNT and CDR2 YYREEE (reference sequence). With 4 bases clipped from V and 1 base from J, the junction kept 2 bases outside the gene matches. The CDR3 is 15 residues long. The CDR3 loop reads CASSRDSSGANVLTF. The CDR3 nucleotides are TGTGCCAGCAGCCGGGACAGTTCTGGGGCCAACGTCCTGACTTTC.

This clonotype showed up just a few times. V and J are TRBV7-2 and TRBJ2-7; TRBD1 is a possible D gene (6 bases). The V gene's germline CDR1 is SGHTA and CDR2 FQGNSA. V dropped 2 bases and J dropped 0 bases, with 11 bases sitting between them. The CDR3 is 15 residues long. CDR3 nucleotide sequence: TGTGCCAGCAGCTTAAAGGGGGACCTCTCCTACGAGCAGTACTTC. It translates to CASSLKGDLSYEQYF.

This clonotype was counted many times. The rearrangement joins TRBV7-2 to TRBJ2-1; TRBD1 might be the D (7 bases). CDR1 is SGHTA, CDR2 FQGNSA, per germline. Trimming removed 5 bases at V and 5 bases at J, with 16 bases between. CDR3 length: 15 residues. CDR3 amino acids: CASSTTGDSNNEQFF. The CDR3 nucleotides are TGTGCCAGCAGCACAACGGGGGACAGCAACAATGAGCAGTTCTTC.

This clonotype has ten or more counts. The chain is built from TRBV30 and TRBJ1-4; D gene ambiguous. Per germline, CDR1 GTSNPN and CDR2 SVGIG (reference sequence). The V gene lost 3 bases and the J gene lost 8 bases, with 13 bases spanning the gap. This CDR3 is 13 amino acids long. The CDR3 DNA follows: TGTGCCTGGAGCCCCGGCGGGTTAGAAAAACTGTTTTTT. Encoded protein: CAWSPGGLEKLFF.

This clonotype has ten or more counts. The rearrangement joins TRBV6-2 or TRBV6-3 to TRBJ1-4, with D unclear. CDR3 length: 13 amino acids. Trimming pared 5 bases from V and 6 bases from J, leaving 10 bases between. CDR1 and CDR2 (germline): MNHEY, SVGEGT. The CDR3 loop reads CASSIDAYEKLFF. For the CDR3, the DNA is TGTGCCAGCAGTATCGACGCTTATGAAAAACTGTTTTTT.